This TCR beta chain came from a study of shared clonotypes between healthy human individuals. Whole-study context: Per donor, CD8 memory used one plate, CD8 naive used two, CD4 memory used three and CD4 naive used three.

Assay used: immunoSEQ multiplex PCR; TCRdb lists only in-frame clones, some missing. The sample shows some 790,000 clones, around 70% of them seen only once. The CDR3 totals 18 residues. The V segment lost 3 bases and the J segment 0 bases; nucleotides outside the gene matches: 8. CDR1 is MGHRA and CDR2 is YSYEKL in the germline V gene. Sequencing used memory CD4+ T cells sorted from blood. Subset reported: CD45RA-negative fraction. This clonotype was sampled from a woman in her twenties or thirties in good health. The chain employs TRBV4-1 and TRBJ2-3; 11 positions match TRBD2. DNA for the CDR3: TGCGCCAGCAGCCATGCGGGACTAGCGGTCTCAAGCACAGATACGCAGTATTTT. It translates to CASSHAGLAVSSTDTQYF.